This record covers a single TCR beta chain. Its cognate antigen is unknown. The data are from a study of cytomegalovirus exposure and HLA in healthy donors. Findings and caveats of the study: Researchers counted 164 TCR beta chains as cytomegalovirus-associated.

CDR1 is SGDLS, CDR2 YYNGEE, per germline. This CDR3 region has 12 residues. V dropped 4 bases and J dropped 6 bases, with 7 bases sitting between them. Amplification used 60 Vbeta primers and 13 Jbeta primers. Sequenced by immunoSEQ multiplex PCR; TCRdb stores in-frame clones only, minus some. The data show about 140,000 clones, around 80% seen once. The sequencing input was PBMCs. The clonotype originates from a woman aged 45 to 65 in good health and CMV-seropositive. The chain uses TRBV9 and TRBJ2-2, with D unresolved. CDR3 in DNA: TGTGCCAGCAGCTCACTATCCGGGGAGCTGTTTTTT. Its protein product is CASSSLSGELFF.